Listed below are T cell receptor beta chains from one sample, sequenced in a study of regulatory T cells in long-lasting Graves disease. One entry per CDR3 protein, called by TCRdb with MiXCR from the multiplex PCR reads. The table records about 620,000 distinct CDR3 sequences, about 15% of them present only once. These data are also associated with another study on T cells in Graves' hyperthyroidism and ophthalmopathy.

The sequenced sample was peripheral blood mononuclear cells (PBMCs), obtained at new diagnosis, from a patient treated with antithyroid drugs. The source of these receptors is a woman in her twenties or thirties with Graves disease. CDR3s include the opening cysteine and the closing phenylalanine or tryptophan. D genes are given only for firm matches. Only part of the rows carry a size: once, few, many, or a class if the clone is expanded.

>TRBJ2-3|-|few|TRBV18
CASSPPGTYSDTQYF
TGTGCCAGCTCACCACCCGGGACCTACTCAGATACGCAGTATTTT
>TRBJ1-3|TRBD1|-|TRBV13
CASSFGPTQGEHTIYF
TGTGCCAGCAGCTTTGGCCCGACCCAGGGGGAACACACCATATATTTT
>TRBJ1-2|TRBD1|few|TRBV6-1
CASRSGTGLYGYTF
TGTGCCAGCAGATCCGGGACAGGACTATATGGCTACACCTTC
>TRBJ2-2|TRBD2|few|TRBV28
CASSRGLAGGRGWAGELFF
TGTGCCAGCAGTCGGGGACTAGCGGGAGGCCGGGGTTGGGCCGGGGAGCTGTTTTTT
>TRBJ1-1|-|few|TRBV7-2
CASSSPKGGNTEAFF
TGTGCCAGCAGCTCACCGAAGGGGGGGAACACTGAAGCTTTCTTT
>TRBJ1-1|-|many|TRBV20-1
CSARKRDGPNTEAFF
TGCAGTGCTAGAAAAAGGGACGGACCGAACACTGAAGCTTTCTTT
>TRBJ2-5|-|-|TRBV7-9
CASSRGRERETQYF
TGTGCCAGCAGCCGGGGGCGGGAGAGGGAGACCCAGTACTTC
>TRBJ1-4|TRBD1|-|TRBV19
CASSVERQGGEKLFF
TGTGCCAGTAGTGTCGAACGACAGGGTGGTGAAAAACTGTTTTTT
>TRBJ2-1|-|few|TRBV20-1
CSPLGNEQFF
TGCAGCCCCCTAGGGAATGAGCAGTTCTTC
>TRBJ1-5|-|few|TRBV28
CASSGPSNQPQHF
TGTGCCAGCTCGGGGCCGAGCAATCAGCCCCAGCATTTT
>TRBJ2-1|TRBD2|-|TRBV3-1
CASSRSGLGSYNEQFF
TGTGCCAGCAGCCGTAGCGGGTTAGGCTCCTACAATGAGCAGTTCTTC
>TRBJ2-1|-|many|TRBV7-8
CASSLGFQSEQFF
TGTGCCAGCAGCTTAGGCTTTCAGAGTGAGCAGTTCTTC
>TRBJ2-1|-|many|TRBV2
CASSSTAGSYNEQFF
TGTGCCAGCAGTTCGACGGCGGGATCCTACAATGAGCAGTTCTTC
>TRBJ1-1|-|many|TRBV27
CASSLSGLTEAFF
TGTGCCAGCAGTTTATCTGGGTTGACTGAAGCTTTCTTT
>TRBJ2-7|-|many|TRBV10-3
CATQPGRGYYEQYF
TGTGCCACCCAGCCGGGACGCGGCTACTACGAGCAGTACTTC
>TRBJ1-5|-|few|TRBV3-1
CASSQSTSNQPQHF
TGTGCCAGCAGCCAAAGCACTAGCAATCAGCCCCAGCATTTT
>TRBJ2-5|-|few|TRBV29-1
CSAHYSQGEVKETQYF
TGCAGCGCCCACTACTCACAGGGTGAGGTAAAAGAGACCCAGTACTTC
>TRBJ1-1|-|many|TRBV28
CASSSTVAEAFF
TGTGCCAGCAGTTCGACAGTTGCTGAAGCTTTCTTT
>TRBJ1-2|-|many|TRBV28
CASTTPSGPYYGYTF
TGTGCCAGCACAACCCCTTCAGGGCCCTACTATGGCTACACCTTC
>TRBJ2-5|TRBD2|many|TRBV9
CASSVAGVSQETQYF
TGTGCCAGCAGTGTAGCGGGCGTTTCACAAGAGACCCAGTACTTC
>TRBJ2-5|TRBD2|many|TRBV2
CASSEARLAALETQYF
TGTGCCAGCAGTGAAGCGCGGCTAGCGGCCTTAGAGACCCAGTACTTC
>TRBJ1-3|-|many|TRBV30
CAWRNPSSGNTIYF
TGTGCCTGGAGAAACCCCTCCTCTGGAAACACCATATATTTT
>TRBJ2-7|TRBD2|many|TRBV2
CASREDAYEQYF
TGTGCCAGCCGGGAGGATGCCTACGAGCAGTACTTC
>TRBJ1-5|TRBD1|-|TRBV18
CASSQDRAGSNQPQHF
TGTGCCAGCTCACAAGACAGGGCAGGTAGCAATCAGCCCCAGCATTTT
>TRBJ1-5|-|many|TRBV30
CAWSVQSGQPQHF
TGTGCCTGGAGTGTACAGAGTGGTCAGCCCCAGCATTTT
>TRBJ1-1|-|many|TRBV6-1
CASRLTETEAFF
TGTGCCAGCAGACTGACAGAGACTGAAGCTTTCTTT
>TRBJ2-1|TRBD2|-|TRBV19
CASSMGSGRVNEQFF
TGTGCCAGTAGTATGGGTAGCGGGAGGGTAAATGAGCAGTTCTTC
>TRBJ2-3|-|many|TRBV20-1
CSARGLDTQYF
TGCAGTGCTAGGGGGTTAGATACGCAGTATTTT
>TRBJ2-7|-|-|TRBV30
CAWSVKRPTYEQYF
TGTGCCTGGAGTGTAAAGCGGCCCACCTACGAGCAGTACTTC
>TRBJ2-7|-|many|TRBV20-1
CSAREGTYEQYF
TGCAGTGCTAGGGAGGGGACCTACGAGCAGTACTTC
>TRBJ2-2|-|once|TRBV19
CASSIVPIMGELFF
TGTGCCAGTAGTATAGTCCCGATAATGGGGGAGCTGTTTTTT
>TRBJ2-7|-|few|TRBV27
CASSWGHGAEQYF
TGTGCCAGCAGTTGGGGGCACGGGGCCGAGCAGTACTTC
>TRBJ2-7|TRBD1|many|TRBV27
CASNPEGQGLGEQYF
TGTGCCAGCAATCCCGAGGGACAGGGGTTAGGCGAGCAGTACTTC
>TRBJ1-3|TRBD1|-|TRBV2
CASSTGGSGNTIYF
TGTGCCAGCAGCACAGGGGGGTCTGGAAACACCATATATTTT
>TRBJ2-7|TRBD2|many|TRBV28
CASSPLGVAGGEQYF
TGTGCCAGCAGTCCCCTGGGTGTAGCGGGAGGCGAGCAGTACTTC
>TRBJ2-1|-|many|TRBV28
CASSPAGGAGPSYNEQFF
TGTGCCAGCAGTCCGGCAGGGGGAGCGGGCCCAAGCTACAATGAGCAGTTCTTC
>TRBJ2-7|TRBD1|many|TRBV30
CALGQGSNEQYF
TGTGCCTTGGGACAGGGGTCGAACGAGCAGTACTTC
>TRBJ1-6|TRBD1|-|TRBV3-1
CASTPGQGVSPLHF
TGTGCCAGCACTCCGGGACAGGGGGTTTCACCCCTCCACTTT
>TRBJ2-2|TRBD2|-|TRBV7-9
CASSPMTGGVSTGELFF
TGTGCCAGCAGCCCGATGACGGGGGGGGTAAGCACCGGGGAGCTGTTTTTT
>TRBJ2-1|-|many|TRBV24-1
CATSEPQSQGQFF
TGTGCCACCAGTGAACCACAGAGTCAAGGGCAGTTCTTC
>TRBJ1-1|TRBD1|many|TRBV25-1
CASSANRGRGAEAFF
TGTGCCAGCAGCGCGAACAGGGGGAGAGGGGCTGAAGCTTTCTTT